Here is one T cell receptor (beta chain) with its context. The record originates from a study of blood T cell repertoires in COVID-19. Trimming at V came to 0 bases and at J to 2 bases, leaving 1 base not matched to a gene. Germline V gives CDR1 SGDLS, CDR2 YYNGEE. The CDR3 sequence is 15 residues long. Sequenced by immunoSEQ multiplex PCR; TCRdb stores in-frame clones only, minus some. The sample lists 330,000 or so clones; about 89% were seen once. The clonotype was recovered from a man aged 40-49 years in a cohort exposed to, infected with or recovered from COVID-19 (not recorded which). The chain is built from TRBV9 and TRBJ2-2; TRBD2 aligns across 7 bases. The source material was PBMCs or T cells enriched from blood (not recorded which). This chain's CDR3 is CASSVAGGNTGELFF. The CDR3 nucleotides read TGTGCCAGCAGCGTAGCGGGAGGTAACACCGGGGAGCTGTTTTTT.